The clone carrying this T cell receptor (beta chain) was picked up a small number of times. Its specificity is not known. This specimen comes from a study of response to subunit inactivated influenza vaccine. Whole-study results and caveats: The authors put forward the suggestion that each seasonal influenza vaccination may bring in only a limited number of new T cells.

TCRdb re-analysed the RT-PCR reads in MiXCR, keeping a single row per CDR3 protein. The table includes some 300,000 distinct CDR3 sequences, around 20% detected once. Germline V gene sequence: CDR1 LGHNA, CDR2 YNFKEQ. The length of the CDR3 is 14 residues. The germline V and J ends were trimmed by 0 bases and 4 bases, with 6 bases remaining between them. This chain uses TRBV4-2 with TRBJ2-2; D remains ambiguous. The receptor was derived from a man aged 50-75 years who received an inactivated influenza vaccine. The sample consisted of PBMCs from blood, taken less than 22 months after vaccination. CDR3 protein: CASSQDRRTGELFF. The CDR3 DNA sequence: TGTGCCAGCAGCCAAGATCGGCGCACCGGGGAGCTGTTTTTT.